This T cell receptor beta chain is from a study of shared clonotypes between healthy human individuals. Sequenced by immunoSEQ multiplex PCR; TCRdb stores in-frame clones only, minus some. The sample records approximately 350,000 clones, approximately 74% being singletons. The CDR3 has 16 residues. In germline, CDR1 is SGHKS, CDR2 YYEKEE (reference sequence). Trimming took 4 bases from V and 5 from J; bases not matched to a gene: 13. The sequence derives from a man in his thirties or forties in good health. The specimen was memory CD4+ T cells sorted from blood. Subset: CD45RA-negative fraction. The chain recombines TRBV5-5 with TRBJ2-7; 9 bases fit TRBD1. CDR3 amino acids: CASSPRWHRDRDEQYF. The CDR3 DNA reads as TGTGCCAGCAGCCCGCGATGGCACCGGGACAGGGACGAGCAGTACTTC.